Following are 2 T cell receptor beta chains from one sample sequenced in a study of immune evolution from preneoplasia to lung adenocarcinoma (dated by TCRdb to about 2021). To prepare the library, the immunoSEQ multiplex PCR assay was applied. This immuneACCESS table, as held by TCRdb, lists in-frame sequences with V and J called but not all clones. Of the missing ones, under half trace to an unresolved V gene in checked studies; the others have no known cause. This sample holds roughly 38,000 clones; about 73% were observed only once. Of the sample, approximately 6.5% falls within the top ten clones. Sequences were obtained from FFPE invasive lung adenocarcinoma tissue. The sample's cell subset or site label is to be understood as: frankly invasive lung adenocarcinoma (ADC). These receptor sequences come from a person aged 55 to 75 with lung adenocarcinoma.

J is TRBJ2-2 and V is TRBV29-1, with 9 bases fitting TRBD2. Unmatched junction bases numbered 3, after V lost 3 bases and J lost 4 bases. The CDR3 extends over 14 amino acids. Germline V gene data show CDR1 as SQVTM and CDR2 as ANQGSEA. The chain's CDR3 is CSVESSGSTGELFF. CDR3 DNA sequence: TGCAGCGTTGAGAGTAGCGGGAGCACCGGGGAGCTGTTTTTT.

The chain carries TRBV7-9 and TRBJ2-7; 7 bases agree with TRBD1. Germline V CDR1 and CDR2: SEHNR, FQNEAQ (reference sequence). The ends lost 5 bases at V and 0 bases at J; junction bases unmatched: 7. This CDR3 region has 15 residues. The CDR3 protein is CASSLQGSLSYEQYF. CDR3 in DNA: TGTGCCAGCAGCCTACAGGGGTCACTCTCCTACGAGCAGTACTTC.